Listed below are T cell receptor beta chains from one sample, sequenced in a study of blood T cell repertoires in COVID-19. Only in-frame clones appear in the TCRdb table, and some are missing; sequencing was by immunoSEQ multiplex PCR. The sample consists of roughly 200,000 clones, approximately 80% of them appearing once. The sequencing input was peripheral blood. These receptors originate from a woman in her thirties or forties with COVID-19, enrolled during active disease. Each CDR3 is given with its conserved first and last residue. The D gene is left open where the match is weak. Only part of the rows carry a size: once, few, many, or a class if the clone is expanded.

size: .; D: .; V: TRBV19; J: TRBJ1-6; CDR3: CASSFHESYNSPLHF; DNA: TGTGCCAGTAGTTTTCACGAGTCCTATAATTCACCCCTCCACTTT
size: once; D: TRBD1; V: TRBV28; J: TRBJ1-3; CDR3: CASSLGRGGNTIYF; DNA: TGTGCCAGCAGTTTGGGCAGGGGGGGAAACACCATATATTTT
size: once; D: .; V: TRBV28; J: TRBJ1-5; CDR3: CASSLTGPQNQPQHF; DNA: TGTGCCAGCAGCCTTACAGGGCCGCAAAATCAGCCCCAGCATTTT
size: few; D: .; V: TRBV9; J: TRBJ1-1; CDR3: CASSVGGDTEAFF; DNA: TGTGCCAGCAGCGTAGGGGGCGACACTGAAGCTTTCTTT
size: .; D: .; V: TRBV19; J: TRBJ1-1; CDR3: CASTPLGPTEAFF; DNA: TGTGCCAGTACTCCGTTGGGCCCCACTGAAGCTTTCTTT
size: .; D: .; V: TRBV19; J: TRBJ1-1; CDR3: CASSTQVGNTEAFF; DNA: TGTGCCAGTAGTACCCAGGTTGGGAACACTGAAGCTTTCTTT
size: few; D: .; V: TRBV19; J: TRBJ1-1; CDR3: CASRHPQGATEAFF; DNA: TGTGCCAGTCGCCATCCCCAGGGCGCCACTGAAGCTTTCTTT
size: .; D: TRBD1; V: TRBV30; J: TRBJ2-6; CDR3: CAWSVTGTGANVLTF; DNA: TGTGCCTGGAGTGTGACAGGGACTGGGGCCAACGTCCTGACTTTC
size: .; D: TRBD1; V: TRBV6-5; J: TRBJ2-7; CDR3: CASSYPGQGLREQYF; DNA: TGTGCCAGCAGTTATCCGGGACAGGGATTAAGGGAGCAGTACTTC
size: .; D: .; V: TRBV3-1/TRBV3-2; J: TRBJ2-2; CDR3: CATRGGTGELFF; DNA: TGTGCCACTAGGGGAGGCACCGGGGAGCTGTTTTTT
size: .; D: TRBD2; V: TRBV4-1; J: TRBJ2-1; CDR3: CASSQVVGSGPSSPYNEQFF; DNA: TGCGCCAGCAGCCAAGTTGTAGGTAGCGGGCCCTCAAGTCCTTACAATGAGCAGTTCTTC
size: .; D: .; V: TRBV25-1; J: TRBJ1-3; CDR3: CASRGLGNTIYF; DNA: TGTGCCAGCAGGGGCTTGGGAAACACCATATATTTT
size: .; D: TRBD2; V: TRBV4-1; J: TRBJ2-3; CDR3: CASSGVAGTDTQYF; DNA: TGCGCCAGCAGCGGGGTAGCGGGGACAGATACGCAGTATTTT
size: .; D: .; V: TRBV24-1; J: TRBJ2-2; CDR3: CAAERVHTGELFF; DNA: TGTGCCGCAGAGCGGGTCCACACCGGGGAGCTGTTTTTT
size: once; D: TRBD1; V: TRBV9; J: TRBJ2-1; CDR3: CASTPRPTGFLGVPWDEQFF; DNA: TGTGCCAGCACCCCCCGCCCGACAGGGTTCTTGGGGGTTCCGTGGGATGAGCAGTTCTTC
size: .; D: .; V: TRBV3-1/TRBV3-2; J: TRBJ1-6; CDR3: CASSQSQGNSPLHF; DNA: TGTGCCAGCAGCCAGAGTCAGGGTAATTCACCCCTCCACTTT
size: .; D: TRBD1; V: TRBV30; J: TRBJ1-2; CDR3: CAWTPWTGIGYTF; DNA: TGTGCCTGGACGCCGTGGACAGGGATCGGCTACACCTTC
size: .; D: TRBD1; V: TRBV2; J: TRBJ1-1; CDR3: CASMKSGGRTEAFF; DNA: TGTGCCAGCATGAAATCAGGGGGTCGGACTGAAGCTTTCTTT
size: many; D: TRBD2; V: TRBV7-9; J: TRBJ2-5; CDR3: CASSAKGLAGGGETQYF; DNA: TGTGCCAGCAGCGCAAAAGGACTAGCGGGAGGGGGAGAGACCCAGTACTTC
size: many; D: TRBD1; V: TRBV6-5; J: TRBJ1-5; CDR3: CASTARTGDQPQHF; DNA: TGTGCCAGCACCGCCCGGACAGGGGATCAGCCCCAGCATTTT
size: .; D: TRBD1; V: TRBV19; J: TRBJ1-1; CDR3: CASSIHSGTGVEAFF; DNA: TGTGCCAGTAGTATACATTCCGGGACAGGGGTTGAAGCTTTCTTT
size: .; D: .; V: TRBV12-5; J: TRBJ1-1; CDR3: CASGPSLSRTEAFF; DNA: TGTGCTAGTGGTCCATCTCTTTCTCGGACAGAAGCTTTCTTT
size: .; D: .; V: TRBV18; J: TRBJ1-4; CDR3: CASSPYARGTTNEKLFF; DNA: TGTGCCAGCTCACCATACGCCAGGGGAACAACTAATGAAAAACTGTTTTTT
size: few; D: .; V: TRBV29-1; J: TRBJ2-7; CDR3: CSVVVGQHEQYF; DNA: TGCAGCGTTGTGGTGGGGCAACACGAGCAGTACTTC
size: .; D: .; V: TRBV10-1; J: TRBJ2-7; CDR3: CASSPADRAPYEQYF; DNA: TGCGCCAGCAGCCCGGCGGACAGAGCCCCCTACGAGCAGTACTTC
size: .; D: .; V: TRBV7-9; J: TRBJ2-1; CDR3: CASSPLSDEQFF; DNA: TGTGCCAGCAGCCCACTGTCCGATGAGCAGTTCTTC
size: .; D: TRBD1; V: TRBV2; J: TRBJ2-1; CDR3: CASTRQGNRNNEQFF; DNA: TGTGCCAGCACCAGACAGGGGAACCGAAACAATGAGCAGTTCTTC
size: .; D: TRBD1; V: TRBV9; J: TRBJ2-1; CDR3: CASSEPDLGQGSYNEQFF; DNA: TGTGCCAGCAGCGAGCCCGACCTTGGACAGGGCTCATACAATGAGCAGTTCTTC
size: once; D: .; V: TRBV19; J: TRBJ2-1; CDR3: CASSITGFSYNEQFF; DNA: TGTGCCAGTAGTATCACAGGTTTTTCCTACAATGAGCAGTTCTTC
size: .; D: TRBD2; V: TRBV7-7; J: TRBJ2-1; CDR3: CASSRLAGEGGEQFF; DNA: TGTGCTAGCAGCCGTTTAGCGGGAGAGGGGGGTGAGCAGTTCTTC
size: .; D: .; V: TRBV10-3; J: TRBJ1-5; CDR3: CAISDPGESQPQHF; DNA: TGTGCCATCAGTGATCCCGGGGAGAGCCAGCCCCAGCATTTT
size: .; D: .; V: TRBV19; J: TRBJ1-3; CDR3: CASSWDSRSGNTIYF; DNA: TGTGCCAGTAGTTGGGACTCCCGCTCTGGAAACACCATATATTTT
size: few; D: .; V: TRBV2; J: TRBJ2-5; CDR3: CASTQQETQYF; DNA: TGTGCCAGCACTCAGCAAGAGACCCAGTACTTC
size: few; D: .; V: TRBV5-4; J: TRBJ2-7; CDR3: CASRTPGSYEQYF; DNA: TGTGCCAGCAGAACACCGGGCTCCTACGAGCAGTACTTC
size: .; D: .; V: TRBV6-4; J: TRBJ1-2; CDR3: CASSDSVGGNYGYTF; DNA: TGTGCCAGCAGTGACTCCGTCGGGGGGAACTATGGCTACACCTTC
size: .; D: TRBD1; V: TRBV28; J: TRBJ1-4; CDR3: CASSLTGGWEKLFF; DNA: TGTGCCAGCAGTTTGACAGGGGGATGGGAAAAACTGTTTTTT
size: .; D: .; V: TRBV3-1/TRBV3-2; J: TRBJ2-6; CDR3: CASSQDQISGANVLTF; DNA: TGTGCCAGCAGCCAAGATCAAATCTCTGGGGCCAACGTCCTGACTTTC
size: .; D: TRBD2; V: TRBV30; J: TRBJ2-1; CDR3: CAFPREDSYNEQFF; DNA: TGTGCCTTCCCCCGGGAGGACTCCTACAATGAGCAGTTCTTC
size: .; D: .; V: TRBV5-4; J: TRBJ2-1; CDR3: CASSLAYEQFF; DNA: TGTGCCAGCAGCTTGGCCTATGAGCAGTTCTTC
size: .; D: .; V: TRBV6-5; J: TRBJ2-3; CDR3: CASSYGSITDTQYF; DNA: TGTGCCAGCAGTTACGGTAGCATTACAGATACGCAGTATTTT
size: .; D: .; V: TRBV6-5; J: TRBJ2-3; CDR3: CASSSGEQDTQYF; DNA: TGTGCCAGCAGTTCAGGGGAGCAAGATACGCAGTATTTT
size: .; D: TRBD2; V: TRBV15; J: TRBJ2-1; CDR3: CATSGEAGAHYNEQFF; DNA: TGTGCCACCAGCGGCGAAGCGGGAGCTCACTACAATGAGCAGTTCTTC
size: .; D: TRBD1; V: TRBV6-5; J: TRBJ2-1; CDR3: CASSPGTGGNEQFF; DNA: TGTGCCAGCAGCCCCGGGACAGGGGGCAATGAGCAGTTCTTC